Presented here are 29 T cell receptor beta chains from one specimen sequenced in a study of read filtering for tumor transcriptome and immune sequencing. From approximately 400 ng of RNA, a library with molecular barcoded alpha/delta and beta/gamma adaptors was made. Using its own MiXCR run on the reads, TCRdb lists one record per CDR3 protein. The sample lists some 140,000 distinct CDR3 sequences; around 13% were seen once. Sequenced sample: a population of CD138-negative cells sorted from bone marrow. These receptors came from a donor older than 35 with multiple myeloma.

This clonotype was recorded at least ten times. V is TRBV11-2 and J is TRBJ2-3; D may be TRBD1 (5 bases). Germline values: CDR1 SGHAT, CDR2 FQNNGV. There are 14 residues in the CDR3. V was trimmed by 5 bases and J by 2 bases, leaving 11 bases between them. The CDR3 sequence is CASSKRQNTDTQYF. The DNA for the CDR3 is TGTGCCAGCAGCAAAAGACAGAACACAGATACGCAGTATTTT.

About this clonotype itself: A much more abundant neighbour one base away suggests this may be a read error. The chain links TRBV3-1 to TRBJ2-1; no reliable D call. Germline V gene data show CDR1 as LGHDT and CDR2 as YNNKEL (reference sequence). This CDR3 is 13 amino acids long. Deletions cut 3 bases from V and 0 bases from J, with 3 bases between. The CDR3 reads CASSHRSYNEQFF. The DNA of the CDR3 is TGTGCCAGCAGCCATCGCTCCTACAATGAGCAGTTCTTC.

About this clonotype: With a much larger clone just one base away, this may be a read error. This chain uses TRBV6-2 or TRBV6-3 with TRBJ2-3; no reliable D call. The germline V gene encodes CDR1 MNHEY and CDR2 SVGEGT. The CDR3 totals 15 residues. The CDR3 region is CVSISILRVTDTQYF. The CDR3 nucleotides are TGTGTCAGCATTTCAATCCTTAGGGTGACAGATACGCAGTATTTT.

This clonotype was found a few times. This may arise from a read error, as a much more abundant clone is one base away. This chain links TRBV29-1 with TRBJ1-1, with no clear D. Germline CDR1 SQVTM, CDR2 ANQGSEA. V dropped 7 bases and J dropped 3 bases, with 21 bases sitting between them. The CDR3 runs to 15 residues. CDR3 protein: CSAPRGETMDTEAFF. The CDR3 DNA reads as TGCAGCGCCCCTCGGGGAGAAACAATGGACACTGAAGCTTTCTTT.

This clonotype appeared a few times. A much larger clone is a single base away; this may be a read error. This chain links TRBV5-1 with TRBJ1-1; TRBD1 is a possible D gene (6 bases). This CDR3 is built from 14 residues. The germline CDR1 and CDR2 sequences are SGHRS and YFSETQ. CDR3 nucleotide sequence: TGCGCCAGCAGCTTGGAGGGACAAAACACTGAAGCTCTCTTT. Protein sequence: CASSLEGQNTEALF.

The sample holds many counts of this clonotype. The chain carries TRBV6-5 and TRBJ1-1, with D possibly TRBD1 on 6 matching bases. CDR1 and CDR2 from the germline V gene are MNHEY and SVGAGI. V gave up 6 bases and J gave up 4 bases, with 12 bases separating them. The CDR3 has 13 residues. The CDR3 coding sequence is TGTGCCAGCAGCAGGGACATGGCCACTGAAGCTTTCTTT. Protein sequence: CASSRDMATEAFF.

The V gene is TRBV5-1, the J gene TRBJ1-4, with D possibly matching TRBD1 (6 bases). Trimming cost V 4 bases and J 8 bases, with 18 bases left between them. The CDR3 is 15 residues long. Germline V gene lookup returns CDR1 SGHRS and CDR2 YFSETQ. The CDR3: CASSPLGGREEKLFF. In DNA form, the CDR3 reads TGCGCCAGCAGCCCCCTTGGGGGGCGGGAGGAAAAACTGTTTTTT.

This clonotype was recorded many times. The chain carries TRBV12-3 or TRBV12-4 and TRBJ2-7; 12 nucleotides match TRBD2. CDR3 length: 15 residues. The V and J ends lost 0 bases and 6 bases, in that order; junction bases with no gene match: 3. For the CDR3, the DNA is TGTGCCAGCAGTTTAGCGTCTAGCGGGGGGGTCGAGCAGTACTTC. It codes for CASSLASSGGVEQYF.

There are many counts of this clonotype. The CDR3 nucleotides are TGTGCCAGCAGCAGGGGACAGGGATCAGATACGCAGTATTTT. Translating it yields CASSRGQGSDTQYF. This chain joins TRBV7-3 and TRBJ2-3; 9 nucleotides line up with TRBD1. Germline V gene data show CDR1 as SGHTA and CDR2 as FQGTGA. V lost 5 bases, J lost 4 bases, and 4 bases stayed unmatched. The CDR3 extends over 14 amino acids.

This clonotype was observed many times. In DNA, the CDR3 is TGCAGCGTTGGAGGGGGACAGGGGTCGACTAATGAAAAACTGTTTTTT. Translated, it gives CSVGGGQGSTNEKLFF. J is TRBJ1-4 and V is TRBV29-1; 10 nucleotides align to TRBD1. The V gene end was trimmed by 4 bases and the J gene end by 2 bases; junction bases not matched to a gene: 7. Per germline, CDR1 SQVTM and CDR2 ANQGSEA. This CDR3 spans 16 amino acids.

This clonotype came up many times. This chain links TRBV29-1 with TRBJ2-3, with 12 positions matching TRBD2. The germline V gene encodes CDR1 SQVTM and CDR2 ANQGSEA. After removal of 6 bases from V and 4 bases from J, the junction contained 8 bases not matched to a gene. CDR3 size: 15 residues. CDR3 sequence reads: CSVLGLAGGPDTQYF. The DNA for the CDR3 is TGCAGCGTGCTTGGGCTAGCGGGAGGGCCAGATACGCAGTATTTT.

This clonotype was seen many times. This chain links TRBV20-1 with TRBJ2-4, with TRBD2 matching over 10 bases. With V trimmed by 4 bases and J by 5 bases, 23 bases remained unmatched. The germline gives CDR1 DFQATT, CDR2 SNEGSKA (reference sequence). The CDR3 is 20 residues long. CDR3 amino acids: CSAKVSGRETPTARQNIQYF. As DNA, the CDR3 is TGCAGTGCTAAAGTAAGCGGGAGGGAGACCCCGACGGCGAGGCAAAACATTCAGTACTTC.

This clonotype was counted many times. The rearrangement uses TRBV19 and TRBJ1-6; D gene ambiguous. Trimming shortened V by 3 bases and J by 8 bases, and 11 bases separated the two germline ends. This CDR3 is 14 amino acids long. In germline, CDR1 is LNHDA, CDR2 SQIVND (reference sequence). CDR3 in amino acids: CASSITSQDSPLHF. The DNA of the CDR3 is TGTGCCAGTAGTATTACCAGCCAGGATTCACCCCTCCACTTT.

This clonotype showed up many times. The chain links TRBV20-1 to TRBJ1-1, with D possibly matching TRBD1 (6 bases). Deletions cut 5 bases from V and 4 bases from J, with 17 bases between. CDR1 is DFQATT, CDR2 SNEGSKA, per germline (reference sequence). There are 14 residues in the CDR3. The CDR3 nucleotides are TGCAGTGCTCAGGGACACCTAGGGGGCACTGAAGCTTTCTTT. This translates into CSAQGHLGGTEAFF.

Many counts were recorded for this clonotype. The V call is TRBV30, the J call TRBJ2-3; TRBD2 agrees at 7 bases. Losses at the gene ends were 1 base for V and 7 bases for J; bases not matched to a gene: 14. The CDR3 spans 16 residues. Germline V gene sequence: CDR1 GTSNPN, CDR2 SVGIG (reference sequence). As DNA, the CDR3 is TGTGCCTGGAGTGGGACCACAGGTCGGGGAGGGAATACGCAGTATTTT. It codes for CAWSGTTGRGGNTQYF.

This clonotype was counted at least ten times. The J gene is TRBJ2-7, the V gene TRBV10-3; the D is unclear. Germline loops: CDR1 ENHRY, CDR2 SYGVKD. Trimming cost V 5 bases and J 0 bases, with 11 bases left between them. The CDR3 is 14 amino acids. The CDR3 DNA sequence: TGTGCCATCAGTATCGCGTCCACCTCCTACGAGCAGTACTTC. Translating gives CAISIASTSYEQYF.

For this clonotype: A far larger clone is only one base removed, so a read error is likely. The V and J genes are TRBV11-2 and TRBJ2-2; possible D gene TRBD2, 5 bases. The CDR3 is made up of 14 amino acids. V lost 7 bases, J lost 3 bases, and 12 bases lay in between. Germline assignment: CDR1 SGHAT and CDR2 FQNNGV. CDR3 in amino acids: CASILSGYTGELFF. The CDR3 bases are TGTGCCAGCATTCTGAGCGGATACACCGGGGAGCTGTTTTTT.

This clonotype occurred many times. V and J are TRBV7-2 and TRBJ2-7; D unresolved. The V and J ends lost 2 bases and 0 bases respectively, with 5 bases between them. The germline CDR1 and CDR2 sequences are SGHTA and FQGNSA. The CDR3 consists of 13 residues. DNA for the CDR3: TGTGCCAGCAGCTTACAGGACTCCTACGAGCAGTACTTC. Translating gives CASSLQDSYEQYF.

This clonotype was observed many times. V is TRBV30 and J is TRBJ1-2; no firm D call. The CDR3 totals 14 residues. V lost 4 bases and J 4 bases, leaving 16 bases between the germline ends. CDR1 and CDR2 from the germline V gene are GTSNPN and SVGIG (reference sequence). The CDR3 sequence: CAWTAGWGGYGYTF. CDR3 bases: TGTGCCTGGACCGCAGGTTGGGGAGGCTATGGCTACACCTTC.

In its sample, this clonotype was seen many times. The V call is TRBV29-1, the J call TRBJ1-2; D unresolved. Trimming removed 2 bases from V and 8 bases from J, with 15 bases in between. The CDR3 has 13 amino acids. Germline V gene lookup returns CDR1 SQVTM and CDR2 ANQGSEA. The CDR3 DNA follows: TGCAGCGTTGAAAAATCGAGAGGGTCCGGCTACACCTTC. Its protein product is CSVEKSRGSGYTF.

This clonotype was counted at least ten times. This sequence joins TRBV4-1 and TRBJ2-3, with TRBD2 identical over 9 bases. Germline loops: CDR1 MGHRA, CDR2 YSYEKL. V shed 0 bases and J 7 bases; nucleotides not matched to a gene: 5. The CDR3 length is 15 residues. This CDR3 reads CASSQDGLAGNTQYF. The CDR3 DNA reads TGCGCCAGCAGCCAAGATGGCCTAGCGGGAAATACGCAGTATTTT.

Many counts were recorded for this clonotype. The V and J genes are TRBV2 and TRBJ2-7; either TRBD1 or TRBD2 may supply D (5 bases each). In germline, CDR1 is SNHLY, CDR2 FYNNEI. The length of the CDR3 is 15 residues. With 4 bases removed from V and 6 bases from J, the gap between germline ends came to 19 bases. This CDR3 is CASSGSGTILTEQYF. CDR3 coding DNA: TGTGCCAGCAGTGGCTCCGGGACCATTCTCACCGAGCAGTACTTC.

This clonotype was observed at least ten times. The chain couples TRBV7-2 to TRBJ2-1; 12 nucleotides agree with TRBD2. The CDR3 has 17 residues. V was pared by 6 bases and J by 0 bases, with 6 bases of the junction left unmatched. CDR1 SGHTA and CDR2 FQGNSA come from the germline V gene. CDR3 DNA: TGTGCCAGCAGTTCGACTAGCGGGAGAAGCTCCTACAATGAGCAGTTCTTC. It yields the protein CASSSTSGRSSYNEQFF.

Ten or more counts support this clonotype. The V and J genes are TRBV29-1 and TRBJ2-7; 10 nucleotides line up with TRBD1. The germline V gene encodes CDR1 SQVTM and CDR2 ANQGSEA. V lost 7 bases, J lost 5 bases, and 8 bases stayed unmatched. The CDR3 covers 13 residues. The CDR3 coding sequence is TGCAGCGGGGCGGGACAGGGGTTCCACGAGCAGTACTTC. Protein product: CSGAGQGFHEQYF.

This clonotype was found many times. The V call is TRBV25-1, the J call TRBJ2-5; no clear D gene. The CDR3 covers 14 residues. The germline V gene encodes CDR1 MGHDK and CDR2 SYGVNS. V lost 3 bases and J lost 10, with 18 bases in between. The CDR3 DNA is TGTGCCAGCAGTGACAAACCGGGCGCCTTAGGCCAGTACTTC. Translating gives CASSDKPGALGQYF.

This clonotype was counted many times. CDR3 nucleotides: TGCAGTGCTAGTTCCCGGAGGTACAATGAGCAGTTCTTC. Its protein is CSASSRRYNEQFF. This sequence joins TRBV20-1 and TRBJ2-1, with D maybe TRBD2 (5 bases). This CDR3 contains 13 residues. Germline CDR1 is DFQATT and CDR2 is SNEGSKA (reference sequence). Trimming removed 3 bases from V and 4 bases from J, with 10 bases in between.

This clonotype was counted many times. The genes are TRBV3-1 and TRBJ2-5; unclear D gene. Trimming took off 0 bases at V and 5 bases at J, with 7 bases between the two ends. The CDR3 is 13 amino acids. Germline CDR1 is LGHDT and CDR2 is YNNKEL (reference sequence). This CDR3 reads CASSQEMTETQYF. The CDR3 DNA reads TGTGCCAGCAGCCAAGAAATGACGGAGACCCAGTACTTC.

This clonotype was detected ten times or more. The V and J genes are TRBV6-5 and TRBJ1-4, with D perhaps matching TRBD1 (5 bases). The length of the CDR3 is 15 residues. Germline loops: CDR1 MNHEY, CDR2 SVGAGI. Trimming removed 6 bases at V and 2 bases at J, with 13 bases between. Written as DNA, the CDR3 is TGTGCCAGCAGCCCGGTGGGGGGGACTAATGAAAAACTGTTTTTT. Translating it yields CASSPVGGTNEKLFF.

As regards this clonotype: This is likely a read error, given that the CDR3 carries no conserved phenylalanine or tryptophan at its end. J is TRBJ2-1 and V is TRBV12-3 or TRBV12-4, with D uncertain. The CDR3 extends over 12 amino acids. V was pared by 3 bases and J by 12 bases, with 12 bases between. The CDR3 DNA sequence: TGTGCCAGCAGTTTCGCCGGCATTGGGCAGTTCCTC. This gives the protein CASSFAGIGQFL.